Shown below are 12 T cell receptor beta chains from a single sample sequenced in a study of immune heterogeneity within non-small cell lung tumors (dated by TCRdb to between 2017 and 2018). Sequencing was performed on a HiSeq X Ten. The TCR beta CDR3 region was amplified with a multiplex PCR system, in which a first round of 10 to 11 cycles was run using 32 V-gene forward and 13 J-gene reverse primers. TCRdb reran the public reads through fastp at Q25 and MiXCR, keeping productive beta chains. All rows with the same CDR3 protein become a single entry with the most common DNA and genes. The sample yields some 9,800 distinct CDR3 sequences; less than 20% were counted once. The top ten clonotypes cover roughly 3.7% of the sample. For the TCR template, genomic DNA was extracted from bulk tumor tissue, and around 600 ng of gDNA was amplified for each sample. During surgery, several biopsies were collected from each primary tumor and placed as far from one another as possible within the tumor mass. Patients in the study cohort, which was described as untreated, were newly diagnosed NSCLC cases going through curative surgery.

The sequenced material came from lung tumor tissue. The source is a man between 35 and 55 years old with non-small cell lung cancer.

In this sample, this clonotype turned up many times. Germline is not matched at one junction end, which may reflect a read error. V and J are TRBV5-6 and TRBJ2-3; unclear D gene. The length of the CDR3 is 9 residues. From germline, CDR1 is SGHDT and CDR2 YYEEEE. This CDR3 reads CASSFRYVF. The CDR3, as DNA: TGTGCCAGCAGCTTCAGGTATGTTTTT.

This clonotype was seen more than once but under ten times. This clone may be a read error of a much larger clone one base away. The DNA is left out, because the CDR3 cannot be placed on it with certainty; the CDR3 is given as TCRdb lists it. V and J are TRBV6-2 or TRBV6-3 and TRBJ2-7; the table's D gene call, TRBD1, was not cross checked with the DNA. Germline CDR1 is MNHEY and CDR2 is SVGEGT. Termini included, the CDR3 measures 16 amino acids. Here the CDR3 reads CASSSVRGAPAYEQYF.

This clonotype was picked up many times. This chain joins TRBV5-1 and TRBJ2-1; no reliable D call. The CDR3 is 13 amino acids. Trimming removed 2 bases from V and 6 bases from J, with 9 bases in between. Germline loops: CDR1 SGHRS, CDR2 YFSETQ. CDR3: CASSFVGGNEQFF. The CDR3 DNA sequence: TGCGCCAGCAGCTTTGTCGGCGGCAATGAGCAGTTCTTC.

This clonotype has at least ten counts. This sequence joins TRBV29-1 and TRBJ2-7; the D gene could be TRBD1 or TRBD2 (5 bases each). Trimming removed 4 bases from V and 5 bases from J, with 12 bases in between. The CDR3 is 12 amino acids. CDR1 and CDR2 (germline): SQVTM, ANQGSEA. CDR3 loop: CSVVRENDEQYF. The CDR3 DNA sequence: TGCAGCGTTGTCAGGGAGAACGACGAGCAGTACTTC.

Note on this clonotype: One end of the junction is discordant with germline, which a read error may explain. The CDR3 nucleotides read TGTGCCAGCAGTGTACTAGCGTCGGTGTACGTGCAGTACTTC. Translating gives CASSVLASVYVQYF. The chain uses TRBV6-1 and TRBJ2-7, with 7 bases matching TRBD2. This CDR3 has 14 residues. Germline loops: CDR1 MNHNS, CDR2 SASEGT.

The V and J genes are TRBV7-3 and TRBJ2-5; the match to TRBD2 covers 8 bases. The CDR3 contains 14 residues. V lost 5 bases, J lost 7 bases, and 9 bases stayed unmatched. Germline CDR1 reads SGHTA; CDR2 reads FQGTGA. CDR3 amino acids: CASSEGTRGRTQYF. CDR3 in DNA: TGTGCCAGCAGCGAAGGGACTAGGGGAAGGACCCAGTACTTC.

This clonotype was detected only a few times. A much larger clone differs by one base, so this may be a read error. The genes are TRBV3-1 and TRBJ1-3; D is uncertain. CDR1 LGHDT and CDR2 YNNKEL come from the germline V gene (reference sequence). This CDR3 is 14 amino acids long. CDR3 amino acids: CTSSQEGSGNTIYF. CDR3 in DNA: TGTACCAGCAGCCAAGAGGGCTCTGGAAACACCATATATTTT.

This clonotype is deemed medium-sized (0.01 to 0.1%). The chain links TRBV6-5 to TRBJ1-6, with D possibly being TRBD1 (5 bases). The CDR3 runs to 15 residues. Trimming cost V 1 base and J 7 bases, with 11 bases left between them. Germline CDR1 is MNHEY and CDR2 is SVGAGI. CDR3 sequence reads: CASSYWGGLNSPLHF. Here the CDR3 DNA reads TGTGCCAGCAGTTACTGGGGGGGGTTGAATTCACCCCTCCACTTT.

This clonotype appeared many times. The chain carries TRBV11-1 and TRBJ2-2, with 8 nucleotides matching TRBD1. Losses at the gene ends were 3 bases for V and 7 bases for J; bases not matched to a gene: 7. Germline CDR1 SGHAT, CDR2 FQDESV (reference sequence). CDR3 length equals 15 residues. The CDR3 here is CASSFSGTGGGELFF. CDR3 sequence (DNA): TGTGCCAGCAGCTTTTCGGGAACAGGGGGCGGGGAGCTGTTTTTT.

Sample share makes this clonotype medium-sized (0.01 to 0.1%). The genes are TRBV5-1 and TRBJ2-7; 7 nucleotides agree with TRBD1. With 4 bases clipped from V and 2 bases from J, the junction kept 3 bases outside the gene matches. This CDR3 is 13 amino acids long. The germline V gene has CDR1 SGHRS and CDR2 YFSETQ. The CDR3 sequence is CASSLDRAYEQYF. CDR3 coding DNA: TGCGCCAGCAGCCTCGACAGGGCCTACGAGCAGTACTTC.

This clonotype was detected only a few times. Given a much more abundant clone one base away, this may be a read error. The chain employs TRBV20-1 and TRBJ1-1; the D gene is possibly TRBD1 (6 bases). Trimming cost V 4 bases and J 3 bases, with 15 bases left between them. CDR1 and CDR2 (germline): DFQATT, SNEGSKA (reference sequence). This CDR3 is built from 14 residues. The chain's CDR3 is CSATGGPFDTEAFF. CDR3 coding DNA: TGCAGTGCTACGGGGGGCCCGTTCGACACTGAAGCTTTCTTT.

In its sample, this clonotype was seen many times. The chain joins TRBV7-9 to TRBJ2-7, with D maybe TRBD2 (5 bases). Trimming stripped 3 bases from V and 1 base from J, with 10 bases between. Germline V gives CDR1 SEHNR, CDR2 FQNEAQ (reference sequence). The CDR3 runs to 14 residues. The CDR3 DNA sequence: TGTGCCAGCAGCTTGGGGTCGGGATCCTACGAGCAGTACTTC. This gives the protein CASSLGSGSYEQYF.